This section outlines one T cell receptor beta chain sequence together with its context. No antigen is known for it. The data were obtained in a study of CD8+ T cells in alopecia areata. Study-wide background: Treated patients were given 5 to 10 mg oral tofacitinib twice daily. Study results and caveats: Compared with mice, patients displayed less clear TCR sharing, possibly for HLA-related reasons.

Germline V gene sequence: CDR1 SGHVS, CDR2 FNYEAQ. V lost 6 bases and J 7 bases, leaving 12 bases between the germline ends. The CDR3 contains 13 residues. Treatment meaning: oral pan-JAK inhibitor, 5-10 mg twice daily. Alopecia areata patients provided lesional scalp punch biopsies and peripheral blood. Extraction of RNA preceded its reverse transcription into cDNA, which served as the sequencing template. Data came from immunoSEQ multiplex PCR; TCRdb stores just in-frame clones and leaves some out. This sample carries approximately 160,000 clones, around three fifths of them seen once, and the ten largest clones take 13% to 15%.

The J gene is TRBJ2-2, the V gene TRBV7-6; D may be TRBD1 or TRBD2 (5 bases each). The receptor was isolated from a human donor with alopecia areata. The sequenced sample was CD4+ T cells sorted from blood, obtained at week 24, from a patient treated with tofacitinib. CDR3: CASRGEPIGELFF. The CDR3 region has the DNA TGTGCCAGCAGGGGGGAACCAATCGGGGAGCTGTTTTTT.